What follows are 14 T cell receptor beta chains derived from one specimen sequenced in a study of T cell responses to AZD1222 COVID-19 vaccine. Sequencing used immunoSEQ multiplex PCR; TCRdb keeps in-frame clones, though not all of them. This repertoire shows some 150,000 clones, roughly 93% found once; its top ten account for 1.9%. This specimen was peripheral blood, taken 28 days after the second AZD1222 dose. The source of these receptors is an adult who received the AZD1222 COVID-19 vaccine.

As DNA, the CDR3 is TGTGCCAGCAGCCAAGATGGGTTCCGGCAGGGATATGGCTACACCTTC. This sequence encodes CASSQDGFRQGYGYTF. The V call is TRBV14, the J call TRBJ1-2; tentatively, D is TRBD1 (5 bases). The CDR3 contains 16 residues. Between the trimmed V and J ends, which lost 0 bases and 5 bases, there was a span of 16 bases. CDR1 and CDR2 (germline): SGHDN, FVKESK.

This rearrangement joins TRBV6-5 to TRBJ2-2, with D perhaps matching TRBD1 (5 bases). The CDR3 sequence is 13 residues long. Deletions cut 6 bases from V and 3 bases from J, with 8 bases between. Germline lookup yields CDR1 MNHEY and CDR2 SVGAGI. In DNA, the CDR3 is TGTGCCAGCAGCGACAGCTACACCGGGGAGCTGTTTTTT. As protein: CASSDSYTGELFF.

This clone was seen once. This chain uses TRBV5-4 with TRBJ1-1; D might be TRBD1 (6 bases). The CDR3 is 15 amino acids. V lost 3 bases to trimming and J lost 7 bases, with 19 bases between them. The germline V gene has CDR1 SGHNT and CDR2 YYREEE (reference sequence). Written as DNA, the CDR3 is TGTGCCAGCAGCTATCAGACAGGTGAGCAGGTTGAAGCTTTCTTT. Encoded protein: CASSYQTGEQVEAFF.

The rearrangement joins TRBV7-9 to TRBJ2-3, with D unclear. The V gene's germline CDR1 is SEHNR and CDR2 FQNEAQ (reference sequence). V dropped 4 bases and J dropped 3 bases, with 8 bases sitting between them. CDR3 size: 13 residues. CDR3 nucleotides: TGTGCCAGCAGCTATCAAAATACAGATACGCAGTATTTT. Amino acids: CASSYQNTDTQYF.

The chain employs TRBV3-1 (or the pseudogene TRBV3-2) and TRBJ1-2; TRBD1 is a possible D gene (6 bases). Trimming cost V 5 bases and J 4 bases, with 14 bases left between them. Germline CDR1 is LGHDT and CDR2 is YNNKEL (reference sequence). The CDR3 has 14 residues. The CDR3 is CASSSLGAAYGYTF. The DNA of the CDR3 is TGTGCCAGCAGCAGCCTGGGGGCAGCCTATGGCTACACCTTC.

This rearrangement joins TRBV24-1 to TRBJ2-7, with D perhaps TRBD1 (6 bases). The CDR3 is 16 residues long. Trimming pared 4 bases from V and 5 bases from J, leaving 20 bases between. The germline V gene has CDR1 KGHDR and CDR2 SFDVKD. CDR3 in DNA: TGTGCCACCAGTGAGGGCCCCGGCACAGGGTCCGACGAGCAGTACTTC. Protein: CATSEGPGTGSDEQYF.

The V call is TRBV2, the J call TRBJ1-4; the D gene is possibly TRBD1 (5 bases). CDR3 length: 12 residues. V was cut by 6 bases and J by 8 bases, with 10 bases left in between. Germline V gene lookup returns CDR1 SNHLY and CDR2 FYNNEI. DNA of the CDR3: TGTGCCAGCAGGACGGACACGGAAAAACTGTTTTTT. Its protein is CASRTDTEKLFF.

This chain uses TRBV6-5 with TRBJ1-2; 7 nucleotides line up with TRBD1. Germline-derived CDR1 and CDR2 are MNHEY and SVGAGI. CDR3 length: 15 amino acids. Losses at the gene ends were 5 bases for V and 1 base for J; bases not matched to a gene: 7. CDR3 in DNA: TGTGCCAGCAGTATTCAGGACAGGAATAACTATGGCTACACCTTC. As protein: CASSIQDRNNYGYTF.

This sequence joins TRBV5-1 and TRBJ1-3; 7 bases align to TRBD1. The J segment lost 1 base and the V segment lost 0 bases, leaving 4 bases of the junction unmatched. This CDR3 is 16 amino acids long. Germline V gene sequence: CDR1 SGHRS, CDR2 YFSETQ. The CDR3 DNA reads TGCGCCAGCAGCTTGGAGGGGGCAGGGTCTGGAAACACCATATATTTT. Translated: CASSLEGAGSGNTIYF.

CDR3: CASSQDPTGDPFNYNSPLHF. The CDR3 DNA reads as TGTGCCAGCAGCCAAGACCCGACAGGGGACCCCTTTAATTATAATTCACCCCTCCACTTT. This rearrangement joins TRBV4-2 to TRBJ1-6, with 8 bases that match TRBD1. This CDR3 has 20 amino acids. Germline assignment: CDR1 LGHNA and CDR2 YNFKEQ. J gave up 4 bases and V 0 bases, and 14 bases lay outside the gene matches.

The chain has TRBV2 and TRBJ1-2; the match to TRBD1 covers 11 bases. Germline V CDR1 and CDR2: SNHLY, FYNNEI. This CDR3 spans 16 amino acids. The V gene end was trimmed by 1 base and the J gene end by 7 bases; junction bases not matched to a gene: 8. CDR3 DNA sequence: TGTGCCAGCAGTGAAGGGACAGGGGGCGTGAGTTTTGGCTACACCTTC. Translated: CASSEGTGGVSFGYTF.

The chain joins TRBV15 to TRBJ1-1; D unresolved. Germline V gene sequence: CDR1 LNHNV, CDR2 YYDKDF (reference sequence). Between the trimmed V and J ends, which lost 4 bases and 4 bases, there was a span of 10 bases. This CDR3 contains 13 residues. CDR3 loop: CATSKDWGTEAFF. In nucleotides, the CDR3 is TGTGCCACCAGCAAAGATTGGGGCACTGAAGCTTTCTTT.

The rearrangement uses TRBV19 and TRBJ2-3, with TRBD1 matching over 7 bases. Germline loops: CDR1 LNHDA, CDR2 SQIVND (reference sequence). With 7 bases clipped from V and 2 bases from J, the junction kept 6 bases outside the gene matches. CDR3 size: 14 residues. CDR3 sequence (DNA): TGTGCCAGTACTCTTCAGGGGGACACAGATACGCAGTATTTT. Its protein is CASTLQGDTDTQYF. The entire variable domain, with the rest obtained from reference TRBV19 and TRBJ2-3, is as follows: DGGITQSPKYLFRKEGQNVTLSCEQNLNHDAMYWYRQDPGQGLRLIYYSQIVNDFQKGDIAEGYSVSREKKESFPLTVTSAQKNPTAFYLCASTLQGDTDTQYFGPGTRLTVL.

The CDR3 loop is CASSFPGHQPQHF. CDR3 in DNA: TGTGCCAGCAGTTTCCCAGGGCATCAGCCCCAGCATTTT. J is TRBJ1-5 and V is TRBV27; D is perhaps TRBD1 (5 bases). The CDR3 runs 13 residues. Trimming left V 3 bases short and J 5 bases short, with 8 bases between. The V gene's germline CDR1 is MNHEY and CDR2 SMNVEV (reference sequence).